These 32 T cell receptor beta chains originate from one sample sequenced in a study of cytomegalovirus exposure and HLA in healthy donors. It was with 60 Vbeta and 13 Jbeta primers that the PCR ran. This table comes from immunoSEQ multiplex PCR, and its TCRdb copy is limited to in-frame clones, with some not included. The data show about 120,000 clones, almost 85% seen once. Input material: PBMCs. These receptors originate from a woman younger than 30 in good health and CMV-seronegative.

V is TRBV19 and J is TRBJ2-1; 13 bases line up with TRBD2. The V segment lost 9 bases and the J segment 8 bases; nucleotides outside the gene matches: 7. The CDR3 has 14 amino acids. The V gene's germline CDR1 is LNHDA and CDR2 SQIVND (reference sequence). As DNA, the CDR3 is TGTGCCAGCCGACTAGCGGGAGGTCGGGATGAGCAGTTCTTC. This translates into CASRLAGGRDEQFF. Looking up the rest from reference TRBV19 and TRBJ2-1 gives the full variable domain: DGGITQSPKYLFRKEGQNVTLSCEQNLNHDAMYWYRQDPGQGLRLIYYSQIVNDFQKGDIAEGYSVSREKKESFPLTVTSAQKNPTAFYLCASRLAGGRDEQFFGPGTRLTVL.

A remark on this clone: The conserved phenylalanine or tryptophan is not found at the CDR3 terminus, so this likely reflects a read error. It is unclear where the CDR3 begins or ends on the DNA, so no DNA is shown, and the CDR3 is as TCRdb lists it. This chain connects TRBV5-3 to TRBJ1-2. TRBV5-3 is flagged as an ORF with uncertain function. The length of the CDR3 is 9 amino acids, counting both ends. The CDR3 here is CARSLVSLD.

The chain joins TRBV30 to TRBJ1-2; tentative D call: TRBD1 (6 bases). CDR3 length: 11 residues. The V gene lost 1 base and the J gene lost 6 bases, with 6 bases spanning the gap. CDR1 and CDR2 from the germline V gene are GTSNPN and SVGIG (reference sequence). The CDR3 nucleotides are TGTGCCTGGAGTGACAGGGATGGCTACACCTTC. Translated: CAWSDRDGYTF.

The rearrangement uses TRBV6-5 and TRBJ1-6, with a tentative D call TRBD1 (5 bases). The CDR3 runs to 14 residues. Germline loops: CDR1 MNHEY, CDR2 SVGAGI. V was shortened by 6 bases and J by 6 bases, with 12 bases between the two germline ends. This CDR3 reads CASSPREGNSPLHF. CDR3 in DNA: TGTGCCAGCAGCCCCAGGGAGGGTAATTCACCCCTCCACTTT.

This clone has a handful of counts. The chain joins TRBV4-2 to TRBJ1-2, with D uncertain. The V gene's germline CDR1 is LGHNA and CDR2 YNFKEQ. The CDR3 extends over 13 amino acids. Trimming removed 1 base at V and 4 bases at J, with 7 bases between. The CDR3 nucleotides are TGTGCCAGCAGCCAAGGGGCAGTCTATGGCTACACCTTC. It yields the protein CASSQGAVYGYTF.

This sequence joins TRBV7-2 and TRBJ2-1, with 7 nucleotides matching TRBD2. This CDR3 region has 16 residues. V lost 4 bases, J lost 4 bases, and 10 bases stayed unmatched. CDR1 SGHTA and CDR2 FQGNSA come from the germline V gene. In DNA form, the CDR3 reads TGTGCCAGCAGCTCCAGCGGGGTAGCACGATACAATGAGCAGTTCTTC. The encoded protein is CASSSSGVARYNEQFF.

The CDR3 DNA reads as TGCGCCAGCAGCCAGACCGGGACAGGGGACGAGCAGTACTTC. It is translated as CASSQTGTGDEQYF. V usage is TRBV4-1 and J usage is TRBJ2-7, with TRBD1 matching over 10 bases. The V gene's germline CDR1 is MGHRA and CDR2 YSYEKL. The V segment lost 3 bases and the J segment 5 bases; nucleotides outside the gene matches: 4. The CDR3 loop spans 14 amino acids.

The sample holds a few counts of this clone. V is TRBV9 and J is TRBJ2-2; D possibly corresponds to TRBD2 (6 bases). Germline CDR1 is SGDLS and CDR2 is YYNGEE. V was shortened by 4 bases and J by 4 bases, with 20 bases between the two germline ends. The length of the CDR3 is 17 residues. The CDR3 region is CASSLPYRDSSTGELFF. The CDR3 coding sequence is TGTGCCAGCAGCTTACCATACCGGGACTCAAGCACCGGGGAGCTGTTTTTT.

The CDR3 coding sequence is TGTGCCATCAGTACCGGGACACAAGGAAACACCATATATTTT. Translation gives CAISTGTQGNTIYF. V is TRBV10-3 and J is TRBJ1-3; the D gene is possibly TRBD1 (6 bases). The CDR3 sequence is 14 residues long. V was shortened by 5 bases and J by 4 bases, with 12 bases between the two germline ends. CDR1 is ENHRY and CDR2 is SYGVKD in the germline V gene.

The CDR3 DNA reads as TGTGCCAGCAGCTTAGCGGGCCTCCCTGAAGCTTTCTTT. Protein product: CASSLAGLPEAFF. The chain couples TRBV7-9 to TRBJ1-1; D not resolved. Germline V gene sequence: CDR1 SEHNR, CDR2 FQNEAQ (reference sequence). Deletions cut 0 bases from V and 6 bases from J, with 8 bases between. The CDR3 covers 13 residues.

The chain combines TRBV5-1 with TRBJ2-3; the match to TRBD2 covers 10 bases. J lost 6 bases, V lost 4 bases, and 11 bases had no gene match. Germline lookup yields CDR1 SGHRS and CDR2 YFSETQ. The CDR3 consists of 16 residues. The CDR3: CASSPGTSVLVDTQYF. The DNA for the CDR3 is TGCGCCAGCAGCCCTGGGACTAGCGTATTAGTTGATACGCAGTATTTT.

This chain connects TRBV11-2 to TRBJ2-5, with D perhaps TRBD1 (6 bases). The CDR3 has 13 amino acids. From germline, CDR1 is SGHAT and CDR2 FQNNGV. V lost 9 bases and J lost 0, with 11 bases in between. The CDR3 region is CASGAGDQETQYF. In DNA, the CDR3 is TGTGCCAGTGGGGCAGGGGACCAAGAGACCCAGTACTTC.

This chain joins TRBV5-1 and TRBJ2-5, with TRBD1 as a possible D gene (7 bases). V lost 7 bases, J lost 5 bases, and 18 bases lay in between. From germline, CDR1 is SGHRS and CDR2 YFSETQ. This CDR3 contains 14 residues. The chain's CDR3 is CASSPGPGGETQYF. CDR3 nucleotide sequence: TGCGCCAGCTCCCCCGGGCCAGGGGGGGAGACCCAGTACTTC.

The V and J genes are TRBV9 and TRBJ2-1; 11 bases line up with TRBD2. Trimming at V came to 3 bases and at J to 6 bases, leaving 2 bases not matched to a gene. Germline V lookup: CDR1 SGDLS, CDR2 YYNGEE. The CDR3 runs 14 residues. The CDR3 coding sequence is TGTGCCAGCAGCGCGACTAGCGGGGCCAATGAGCAGTTCTTC. Translation gives CASSATSGANEQFF.

The V gene is TRBV7-9, the J gene TRBJ1-1; 8 bases agree with TRBD1. V was clipped by 5 bases and J by 1 base; unmatched bases: 6. The CDR3 is 15 residues long. CDR1 and CDR2 (germline): SEHNR, FQNEAQ (reference sequence). This CDR3 is CASSTAGGSNTEAFF. In nucleotides, the CDR3 is TGTGCCAGCAGCACAGCAGGGGGCTCGAACACTGAAGCTTTCTTT.

This rearrangement joins TRBV19 to TRBJ1-4; maybe TRBD1 (6 bases). CDR1 LNHDA and CDR2 SQIVND come from the germline V gene (reference sequence). V lost 1 base and J lost 0, with 9 bases in between. This CDR3 has 16 amino acids. The CDR3 region is CASSIGTAATNEKLFF. In DNA, the CDR3 is TGTGCCAGTAGTATAGGGACAGCCGCAACTAATGAAAAACTGTTTTTT.

V and J are TRBV7-2 and TRBJ1-1; 7 bases match TRBD1. CDR3 length equals 15 residues. The junction had 8 bases not matched to a gene; V was cut back by 7 bases and J by 0 bases. Germline V gene data show CDR1 as SGHTA and CDR2 as FQGNSA. The CDR3 reads CASNDIGTVNTEAFF. CDR3 coding DNA: TGTGCCAGCAACGATATCGGGACAGTGAACACTGAAGCTTTCTTT.

The chain's CDR3 is CASSLLTSGSEQYF. The CDR3 DNA is TGTGCCAGCAGCTTATTGACTAGCGGGAGCGAGCAGTACTTC. The chain uses TRBV5-6 and TRBJ2-7, with TRBD2 matching 12 bases. This CDR3 spans 14 amino acids. Germline-derived CDR1 and CDR2 are SGHDT and YYEEEE. V lost 2 bases and J lost 6; bases outside the gene matches: 3. Full variable domain (remainder filled in from reference TRBV5-6 and TRBJ2-7): DAGVTQSPTHLIKTRGQQVTLRCSPKSGHDTVSWYQQALGQGPQFIFQYYEEEERQRGNFPDRFSGHQFPNYSSELNVNALLLGDSALYLCASSLLTSGSEQYFGPGTRLTVT.

This clone was observed a handful of times. The chain employs TRBV7-9 and TRBJ1-2; tentatively, D is TRBD1 (5 bases). This CDR3 is built from 13 residues. Germline V gene sequence: CDR1 SEHNR, CDR2 FQNEAQ (reference sequence). V was cut by 5 bases and J by 8 bases, with 15 bases left in between. This CDR3 reads CASSKGAAGGYTF. The DNA of the CDR3 is TGTGCCAGCAGCAAAGGGGCCGCCGGGGGCTACACCTTC.

Details on this clone: Other DNA sequences in the sample encode the same CDR3. V is TRBV7-9 and J is TRBJ2-7; possibly TRBD2 for D (5 bases). This CDR3 contains 15 residues. V was clipped by 5 bases and J by 7 bases, with 21 bases between them. CDR1 SEHNR and CDR2 FQNEAQ come from the germline V gene (reference sequence). The CDR3 sequence: CASSLVGRSGYEQYF. CDR3 DNA sequence: TGTGCCAGCAGCCTAGTAGGCCGGTCGGGATATGAGCAGTACTTC.

The V gene is TRBV29-1, the J gene TRBJ2-2; 7 bases are a match to TRBD1. Germline CDR1 and CDR2: SQVTM and ANQGSEA. The CDR3 spans 11 residues. Trimming removed 6 bases from V and 5 bases from J; junction bases left unmatched: 0. The chain's CDR3 is CSVTGTGELFF. CDR3 nucleotide sequence: TGCAGCGTGACAGGGACCGGGGAGCTGTTTTTT.

This clone was detected only once. The J gene is TRBJ2-3, the V gene TRBV19; D call uncertain. Trimming took off 5 bases at V and 5 bases at J, with 8 bases between the two ends. In germline, CDR1 is LNHDA, CDR2 SQIVND (reference sequence). The CDR3 consists of 12 residues. Here the CDR3 DNA reads TGTGCCAGTAGTGCCCGAGGAGATACGCAGTATTTT. It encodes CASSARGDTQYF.

J is TRBJ2-3 and V is TRBV6-5, with D uncertain. Germline CDR1 reads MNHEY; CDR2 reads SVGAGI. V was trimmed by 6 bases and J by 1 base, leaving 8 bases between them. There are 13 residues in the CDR3. In DNA form, the CDR3 reads TGTGCCAGCAGACAGCACGGCACAGATACGCAGTATTTT. This codes for CASRQHGTDTQYF.

This clone was observed a single time. The chain links TRBV9 to TRBJ1-6; perhaps TRBD1 as D (6 bases). The germline V and J ends were trimmed by 4 bases and 8 bases, with 13 bases remaining between them. The CDR3 contains 14 residues. CDR1 and CDR2 (germline): SGDLS, YYNGEE. The DNA for the CDR3 is TGTGCCAGCAGCAGCGGACAGCCTTATTCACCCCTCCACTTT. Protein product: CASSSGQPYSPLHF. The whole variable domain, filled in from reference TRBV9 and TRBJ1-6, reads DSGVTQTPKHLITATGQRVTLRCSPRSGDLSVYWYQQSLDQGLQFLIQYYNGEERAKGNILERFSAQQFPDLHSELNLSSLELGDSALYFCASSSGQPYSPLHFGNGTRLTVT.

The chain is built from TRBV27 and TRBJ1-1, with unresolved D. Trimming removed 2 bases from V and 7 bases from J, with 14 bases in between. The CDR3 runs 14 residues. CDR1 and CDR2 (germline): MNHEY, SMNVEV (reference sequence). CDR3 region: CASSLGFGSYEAFF. The CDR3 DNA reads as TGTGCCAGCAGTTTAGGGTTCGGGTCTTATGAAGCTTTCTTT.

The V call is TRBV12-5, the J call TRBJ2-5, with a tentative D call TRBD2 (6 bases). CDR1 is LGHNT, CDR2 FRNRAP, per germline. CDR3 length: 13 amino acids. With 5 bases removed from V and 4 bases from J, the gap between germline ends came to 11 bases. CDR3 sequence: CASGALGGETQYF. The CDR3 DNA reads as TGTGCTAGTGGTGCTTTGGGGGGAGAGACCCAGTACTTC.

The CDR3 DNA is TGTGCCAGCAGAGCCCTAGGACAGGGGGCGATGAACACTGAAGCTTTCTTT. As protein: CASRALGQGAMNTEAFF. V gene TRBV5-4 combines with J gene TRBJ1-1, with 11 bases lining up with TRBD1. Germline-derived CDR1 and CDR2 are SGHNT and YYREEE (reference sequence). V dropped 5 bases and J dropped 0; count of bases not matched to a gene: 9. CDR3 length: 17 amino acids.

This chain joins TRBV6-1 and TRBJ1-5; 10 bases fit TRBD1. This CDR3 region has 15 residues. Germline V CDR1 and CDR2: MNHNS, SASEGT. The V gene end was trimmed by 8 bases and the J gene end by 4 bases; junction bases not matched to a gene: 8. The CDR3 reads CASGGDRGTNQPQHF. CDR3 DNA: TGTGCCAGCGGGGGGGACAGGGGAACGAATCAGCCCCAGCATTTT.

This sequence joins TRBV6-5 and TRBJ2-7; 9 bases map to TRBD1. The CDR3 is made up of 15 amino acids. Germline V gene data show CDR1 as MNHEY and CDR2 as SVGAGI. Unmatched junction bases numbered 11, after V lost 6 bases and J lost 5 bases. CDR3 amino acids: CASRLGTGYKNEQYF. CDR3 nucleotide sequence: TGTGCCAGCAGACTCGGGACAGGGTACAAGAACGAGCAGTACTTC.

This clone came up a few times. As DNA, the CDR3 is TGCGCCAGCAGCTATGTACCTGACACCTCGAACACTGAAGCTTTCTTT. This encodes CASSYVPDTSNTEAFF. The rearrangement joins TRBV5-1 to TRBJ1-1, with D unclear. The CDR3 sequence is 16 residues long. Trimming stripped 3 bases from V and 1 base from J, with 16 bases between. Germline CDR1 is SGHRS and CDR2 is YFSETQ.

The chain employs TRBV7-6 and TRBJ2-1; D not resolved. V was shortened by 0 bases and J by 6 bases, with 6 bases between the two germline ends. The CDR3 totals 13 residues. In germline, CDR1 is SGHVS, CDR2 FNYEAQ. The DNA of the CDR3 is TGTGCCAGCAGCTTAGCGCTGCGCAATGAGCAGTTCTTC. Protein product: CASSLALRNEQFF.

This rearrangement joins TRBV11-2 to TRBJ1-6, with TRBD1 as a possible D gene (5 bases). CDR3 length equals 14 residues. V was pared by 5 bases and J by 7 bases, with 12 bases between. In germline, CDR1 is SGHAT, CDR2 FQNNGV. CDR3 sequence reads: CASSRETVNSPLHF. As DNA, the CDR3 is TGTGCCAGCAGCCGAGAGACAGTAAATTCACCCCTCCACTTT.